These T cell receptor beta chains were read from a single sample in a study of Graves' ophthalmopathy and Graves' hyperthyroidism. One entry per CDR3 protein, called by TCRdb with MiXCR from the multiplex PCR reads. The table records over a million distinct CDR3 sequences, about 35% of them present only once. The sequencing input was peripheral blood or thyroid tissue (not recorded which). The receptors were gathered from an adult man with Graves' hyperthyroidism. Each CDR3 is given with its conserved first and last residue. A D gene is named only where the DNA matches it firmly. Only some rows state a clone size, as once, few, many or a class for expanded clones.

CDR3: CSAREHGNSGDNVLTF
D: .
J: TRBJ2-6
size: .
V: TRBV20-1

CDR3: CSVDYPGTQYEQYF
D: .
J: TRBJ2-7
size: .
V: TRBV29-1

CDR3: CASSEAKTEGYTF
D: .
J: TRBJ1-2
size: .
V: TRBV6-5

CDR3: CARDQGRTYGYTF
D: .
J: TRBJ1-2
size: .
V: TRBV25-1

CDR3: CAISEPGTLGNTIYF
D: .
J: TRBJ1-3
size: many
V: TRBV10-3

CDR3: CSGLREGNQPQHF
D: .
J: TRBJ1-5
size: .
V: TRBV29-1

CDR3: CASSESGVQNRNQPQHF
D: .
J: TRBJ1-5
size: many
V: TRBV25-1

CDR3: CASTPWTGLGYGYTF
D: TRBD1
J: TRBJ1-2
size: few
V: TRBV7-9

CDR3: CASSLGLNTKAFF
D: .
J: TRBJ1-1
size: .
V: TRBV7-2

CDR3: CASTGRTVNYGYTF
D: .
J: TRBJ1-2
size: many
V: TRBV12-3/TRBV12-4

CDR3: CSITGYGTEAFF
D: .
J: TRBJ1-1
size: .
V: TRBV29-1

CDR3: CASSLWQTENTEAFF
D: .
J: TRBJ1-1
size: many
V: TRBV5-1

CDR3: CASSSTGPPSYEQYF
D: TRBD1
J: TRBJ2-7
size: .
V: TRBV5-1

CDR3: CASSYNHQPQHF
D: .
J: TRBJ1-5
size: .
V: TRBV6-2/TRBV6-3

CDR3: CSVEENRRGGETQYF
D: .
J: TRBJ2-5
size: many
V: TRBV29-1

CDR3: CASSLVRNVNTEAFF
D: .
J: TRBJ1-1
size: many
V: TRBV7-2

CDR3: CASSEAREGWNSPLHF
D: .
J: TRBJ1-6
size: .
V: TRBV25-1

CDR3: CASSPWTGEYQETQYF
D: TRBD1
J: TRBJ2-5
size: once
V: TRBV7-9

CDR3: CAISAGPVRPLHF
D: .
J: TRBJ1-6
size: once
V: TRBV10-3

CDR3: CSAQPWSYNSPLHF
D: .
J: TRBJ1-6
size: many
V: TRBV20-1

CDR3: CASSYSDSPNYGYTF
D: .
J: TRBJ1-2
size: .
V: TRBV10-3

CDR3: CAGSGKTGGTGELFF
D: TRBD1
J: TRBJ2-2
size: .
V: TRBV25-1

CDR3: CASSPRGPHVF
D: TRBD1
J: TRBJ2-7
size: few
V: TRBV2

CDR3: CAISLSPTGEYTEAFF
D: TRBD1
J: TRBJ1-1
size: once
V: TRBV10-3

CDR3: CATSRQGTGTEAFF
D: .
J: TRBJ1-1
size: many
V: TRBV15

CDR3: CASSPQVTGTGNTIYF
D: .
J: TRBJ1-3
size: .
V: TRBV9

CDR3: CASSLRPAGGETQYF
D: TRBD2
J: TRBJ2-5
size: .
V: TRBV7-3

CDR3: CATSDPGQSSYEQYF
D: TRBD1
J: TRBJ2-7
size: many
V: TRBV24-1

CDR3: CAISTGGARRETQYF
D: TRBD1
J: TRBJ2-5
size: .
V: TRBV10-3

CDR3: CASTHRRDSPLHF
D: .
J: TRBJ1-6
size: .
V: TRBV3-1

CDR3: CASSLAPQGNSPLHF
D: .
J: TRBJ1-6
size: many
V: TRBV7-9

CDR3: CATSRDTRGDYGYTF
D: .
J: TRBJ1-2
size: once
V: TRBV15

CDR3: CASSRTPGQGPLNEQFF
D: TRBD1
J: TRBJ2-1
size: few
V: TRBV19

CDR3: CSVEERRETQYF
D: .
J: TRBJ2-5
size: many
V: TRBV29-1

CDR3: CSASPSGPGETQYF
D: TRBD2
J: TRBJ2-5
size: many
V: TRBV20-1

CDR3: CSANQRTQETQYF
D: .
J: TRBJ2-5
size: .
V: TRBV20-1

CDR3: CASSSPEGDGEKLFF
D: .
J: TRBJ1-4
size: .
V: TRBV7-9

CDR3: CASSLDDRSPYGYTF
D: .
J: TRBJ1-2
size: many
V: TRBV5-1

CDR3: CASSTRQGLKTQYF
D: .
J: TRBJ2-5
size: many
V: TRBV5-8

CDR3: CASTEAGAGSRQETQYF
D: TRBD2
J: TRBJ2-5
size: .
V: TRBV2

CDR3: CASSSVTGSMNTEAFF
D: .
J: TRBJ1-1
size: .
V: TRBV12-3/TRBV12-4

CDR3: CASSQTGGAAEAFF
D: TRBD1
J: TRBJ1-1
size: few
V: TRBV4-3

CDR3: CASSVATGRGSGYTF
D: .
J: TRBJ1-2
size: many
V: TRBV9

CDR3: CASSLDRTQYF
D: .
J: .
size: many
V: TRBV7-2

CDR3: CASSLDYVGNTIYF
D: .
J: TRBJ1-3
size: .
V: TRBV7-6

CDR3: CSVEVVWGLAGETDTQYF
D: TRBD2
J: TRBJ2-3
size: .
V: TRBV29-1

CDR3: CASSIDLAGNQPQHF
D: .
J: TRBJ1-5
size: few
V: TRBV19

CDR3: CAWKHHTGELFF
D: .
J: TRBJ2-2
size: .
V: TRBV30

CDR3: CASGGQGRLSPLHF
D: TRBD1
J: TRBJ1-6
size: many
V: TRBV25-1

CDR3: CNVGTTYEQYF
D: TRBD2
J: TRBJ2-7
size: .
V: TRBV29-1

CDR3: CASSKRLSSYNEQFF
D: .
J: TRBJ2-1
size: .
V: TRBV6-4

CDR3: CASSSYFEQYF
D: .
J: TRBJ2-7
size: few
V: TRBV11-2

CDR3: CASSPPGQGRSNQPQHF
D: TRBD1
J: TRBJ1-5
size: many
V: TRBV19